This TCR beta chain was sequenced in a study of cytomegalovirus exposure and HLA in healthy donors. The PCR employed 60 Vbeta primers together with 13 Jbeta primers. Generated by immunoSEQ multiplex PCR, the TCRdb table keeps only in-frame clones and is missing some. This sample lists over 100,000 clones; its ten largest clones have more than 1.5%. CDR1 LGHNA and CDR2 YSLEER come from the germline V gene. The junction had 6 bases not matched to a gene; V was cut back by 3 bases and J by 3 bases. This CDR3 has 16 amino acids. Sample: PBMCs. This sequence joins TRBV4-3 and TRBJ2-3, with 10 positions matching TRBD1. The receptor was isolated from a man between 18 and 29 years old in good health and CMV-seronegative. The CDR3 region is CASSQITGQGTDTQYF. CDR3 sequence (DNA): TGCGCCAGCAGCCAGATTACGGGACAGGGGACAGATACGCAGTATTTT.